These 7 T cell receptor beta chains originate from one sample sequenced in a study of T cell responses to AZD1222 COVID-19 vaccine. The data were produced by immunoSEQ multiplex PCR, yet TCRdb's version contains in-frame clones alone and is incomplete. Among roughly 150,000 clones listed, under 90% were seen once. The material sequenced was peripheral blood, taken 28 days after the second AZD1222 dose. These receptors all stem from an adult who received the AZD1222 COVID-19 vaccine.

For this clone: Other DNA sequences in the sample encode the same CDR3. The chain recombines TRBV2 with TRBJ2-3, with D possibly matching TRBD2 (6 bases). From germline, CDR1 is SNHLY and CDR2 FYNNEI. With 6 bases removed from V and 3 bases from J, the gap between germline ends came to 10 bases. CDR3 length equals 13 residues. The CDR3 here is CASRRDSTDTQYF. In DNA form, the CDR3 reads TGTGCCAGCAGGAGGGACTCGACAGATACGCAGTATTTT. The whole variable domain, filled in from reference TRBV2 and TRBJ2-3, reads EPEVTQTPSHQVTQMGQEVILRCVPISNHLYFYWYRQILGQKVEFLVSFYNNEISEKSEIFDDQFSVERPDGSNFTLKIRSTKLEDSAMYFCASRRDSTDTQYFGPGTRLTVL.

This chain's CDR3 is CAISGRESYEQYF. CDR3 nucleotide sequence: TGTGCCATCAGTGGCAGGGAGAGCTACGAGCAGTACTTC. The chain is built from TRBV10-3 and TRBJ2-7; possibly TRBD1 or TRBD2 for D (5 bases each). From germline, CDR1 is ENHRY and CDR2 SYGVKD. Trimming stripped 4 bases from V and 3 bases from J, with 10 bases between. The CDR3 has 13 amino acids.

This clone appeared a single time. DNA for the CDR3: TGTGCCATCAATCGACAGGGTATCGGGGAGCTGTTTTTT. Translated, it gives CAINRQGIGELFF. V and J are TRBV10-3 and TRBJ2-2, with 7 nucleotides matching TRBD1. The length of the CDR3 is 13 residues. Germline-derived CDR1 and CDR2 are ENHRY and SYGVKD. With 7 bases clipped from V and 7 bases from J, the junction kept 6 bases outside the gene matches.

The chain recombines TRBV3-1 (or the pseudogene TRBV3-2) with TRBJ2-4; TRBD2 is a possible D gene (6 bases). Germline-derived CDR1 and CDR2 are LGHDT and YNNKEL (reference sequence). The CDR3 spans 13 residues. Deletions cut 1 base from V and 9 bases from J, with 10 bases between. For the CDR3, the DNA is TGTGCCAGCAGCCAAGGGAGGGAGAGCATTCAGTACTTC. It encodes CASSQGRESIQYF.

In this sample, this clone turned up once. The chain's CDR3 is CASSIDRATLGEQYF. CDR3 coding DNA: TGTGCCAGTAGTATAGATCGGGCTACCCTTGGTGAGCAGTACTTC. This chain links TRBV19 with TRBJ2-7; D not certain. V lost 0 bases and J 7 bases, leaving 16 bases between the germline ends. The germline gives CDR1 LNHDA, CDR2 SQIVND (reference sequence). This CDR3 has 15 amino acids.

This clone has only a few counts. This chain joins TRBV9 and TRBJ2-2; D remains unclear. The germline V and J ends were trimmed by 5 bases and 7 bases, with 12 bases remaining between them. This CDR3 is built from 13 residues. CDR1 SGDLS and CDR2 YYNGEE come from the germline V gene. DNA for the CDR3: TGTGCCAGCAGAGCCCGGACGGTCGGGGAGCTGTTTTTT. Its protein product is CASRARTVGELFF.

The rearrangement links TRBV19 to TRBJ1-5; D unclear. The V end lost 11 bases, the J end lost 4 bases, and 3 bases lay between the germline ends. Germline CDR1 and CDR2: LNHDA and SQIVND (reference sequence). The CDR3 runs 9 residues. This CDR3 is CAVNQPQHF. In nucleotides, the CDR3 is TGTGCCGTTAATCAGCCCCAGCATTTT.